These 29 T cell receptor beta chains were sequenced from one sample in a study of shared clonotypes between healthy human individuals. Produced via immunoSEQ multiplex PCR; TCRdb's table is partial and in-frame only. The table has roughly 330,000 clones, approximately 79% seen once; the top ten hold 10%. Sequencing input: memory CD4+ T cells sorted from blood. Subset of the sample: CD45RA-negative fraction. The receptors here all came from a man aged 25-45 years in good health.

The chain combines TRBV6-1 with TRBJ1-2; D call uncertain. Germline V gives CDR1 MNHNS, CDR2 SASEGT. The CDR3 sequence is 15 residues long. The ends were cut back, 7 bases at V and 2 bases at J, with 17 bases in the middle. The CDR3 is CASISTQRSNYGYTF. CDR3 sequence (DNA): TGTGCCAGCATTTCAACGCAGCGTTCCAACTATGGCTACACCTTC.

The V and J genes are TRBV5-8 and TRBJ2-1; 14 nucleotides match TRBD2. This CDR3 region has 20 residues. Germline values: CDR1 SGHTS, CDR2 YDEGEE. With V trimmed by 3 bases and J by 1 base, 12 bases remained unmatched. The CDR3 DNA is TGTGCCAGCAGCTCATTTCGGACTAGCGGGAGGTCGAAATCCTACAATGAGCAGTTCTTC. Its protein is CASSSFRTSGRSKSYNEQFF.

The chain links TRBV7-9 to TRBJ2-3; 11 positions agree with TRBD2. Trimming at V came to 3 bases and at J to 0 bases, leaving 5 bases not matched to a gene. Germline V gives CDR1 SEHNR, CDR2 FQNEAQ (reference sequence). CDR3 length: 17 amino acids. The CDR3 DNA is TGTGCCAGCAGCTTCATGGGACTAGCGGATAGCACAGATACGCAGTATTTT. This sequence encodes CASSFMGLADSTDTQYF.

The chain recombines TRBV5-1 with TRBJ2-2, with TRBD1 identical over 7 bases. This CDR3 contains 15 residues. The trim removed 4 bases at V and 5 bases at J, leaving 8 bases unmatched. CDR1 and CDR2 (germline): SGHRS, YFSETQ. CDR3 region: CASSIGQEGTGELFF. The CDR3 DNA follows: TGCGCCAGCAGCATAGGACAGGAAGGGACCGGGGAGCTGTTTTTT.

This clone has just one count. The chain combines TRBV5-1 with TRBJ2-2; D gene uncertain. Trimming cost V 0 bases and J 4 bases, with 4 bases left between them. This CDR3 spans 13 amino acids. Germline values: CDR1 SGHRS, CDR2 YFSETQ. As DNA, the CDR3 is TGCGCCAGCAGCTTGGAGATCACCGGGGAGCTGTTTTTT. Protein: CASSLEITGELFF. The full variable domain, in which reference TRBV5-1 and TRBJ2-2 provide the parts outside the CDR3, is KAGVTQTPRYLIKTRGQQVTLSCSPISGHRSVSWYQQTPGQGLQFLFEYFSETQRNKGNFPGRFSGRQFSNSRSEMNVSTLELGDSALYLCASSLEITGELFFGEGSRLTVL.

The V call is TRBV30, the J call TRBJ2-5, with D perhaps given as TRBD1 or TRBD2 (6 bases each). CDR3 length: 14 amino acids. Germline CDR1 and CDR2: GTSNPN and SVGIG (reference sequence). Trimming left V 0 bases short and J 4 bases short, with 12 bases between. The CDR3 sequence: CAWSVWGRGETQYF. The CDR3 DNA sequence: TGTGCCTGGAGTGTCTGGGGGCGGGGAGAGACCCAGTACTTC.

This clone came up a few times. The V gene is TRBV10-2, the J gene TRBJ2-7; D remains unclear. Trimming removed 2 bases from V and 5 bases from J, with 7 bases in between. There are 12 residues in the CDR3. Germline CDR1 WSHSY, CDR2 SAAADI. The CDR3 DNA sequence: TGCGCCAGCAGTGAGGTCCCTGACGAGCAGTACTTC. This sequence encodes CASSEVPDEQYF.

The CDR3 region has the DNA TGTGCCAGCTCACCTATACAATGGGTCACTGAAGCTTTCTTT. Protein product: CASSPIQWVTEAFF. V usage is TRBV18 and J usage is TRBJ1-1; D is uncertain. Between the trimmed V and J ends, which lost 3 bases and 4 bases, there was a span of 12 bases. Germline assignment: CDR1 KGHSH and CDR2 LQKENI. This CDR3 comprises 14 residues.

This clone was found many times. The chain is built from TRBV5-1 and TRBJ2-1; TRBD1 is a possible D gene (5 bases). This CDR3 has 15 residues. V gave up 0 bases and J gave up 4 bases, with 11 bases separating them. The germline V gene has CDR1 SGHRS and CDR2 YFSETQ. The CDR3 DNA reads as TGCGCCAGCAGCTTGGGGCAGGGCTCTTACAATGAGCAGTTCTTC. It encodes CASSLGQGSYNEQFF.

The chain recombines TRBV18 with TRBJ1-1, with 10 bases fitting TRBD1. CDR3 length equals 16 residues. Trimming took 2 bases from V and 4 from J; bases not matched to a gene: 7. Germline lookup yields CDR1 KGHSH and CDR2 LQKENI. The CDR3 loop is CASSPTGTGVATEAFF. DNA for the CDR3: TGTGCCAGCTCACCAACCGGGACAGGGGTCGCCACTGAAGCTTTCTTT.

Many counts were recorded for this clone. This chain links TRBV4-3 with TRBJ1-2; D remains ambiguous. The CDR3 loop spans 14 amino acids. In germline, CDR1 is LGHNA, CDR2 YSLEER. The germline V and J ends were trimmed by 0 bases and 5 bases, with 10 bases remaining between them. CDR3 sequence (DNA): TGCGCCAGCAGCCAAGATCTTGAGGGATATGGCTACACCTTC. It encodes CASSQDLEGYGYTF.

This clone was detected only a few times. The chain couples TRBV29-1 to TRBJ2-1, with 8 bases that match TRBD2. The V gene end was trimmed by 2 bases and the J gene end by 9 bases; junction bases not matched to a gene: 3. The length of the CDR3 is 12 residues. Germline V gene lookup returns CDR1 SQVTM and CDR2 ANQGSEA. CDR3: CSVEREGTEQFF. Written as DNA, the CDR3 is TGCAGCGTTGAACGGGAGGGGACTGAGCAGTTCTTC.

The J gene is TRBJ1-1, the V gene TRBV6-4, with D unresolved. Germline CDR1 and CDR2: MRHNA and SNTAGT. The CDR3 totals 13 residues. The V and J ends lost 5 bases and 2 bases respectively, with 9 bases between them. The CDR3, as DNA: TGTGCCAGCAGTACAGAAATCAACACTGAAGCTTTCTTT. This encodes CASSTEINTEAFF.

This chain links TRBV28 with TRBJ2-1; D might be TRBD1 (7 bases). Trimming cost V 8 bases and J 0 bases, with 14 bases left between them. Germline loops: CDR1 MDHEN, CDR2 SYDVKM. The CDR3 consists of 15 residues. The CDR3 nucleotides are TGTGCCAGCGGCCGCGGGGACAGCTCCTACAATGAGCAGTTCTTC. As protein: CASGRGDSSYNEQFF.

The chain carries TRBV7-2 and TRBJ2-5; the match to TRBD2 covers 11 bases. J gave up 3 bases and V 5 bases, and 5 bases lay outside the gene matches. This CDR3 has 15 residues. From germline, CDR1 is SGHTA and CDR2 FQGNSA. CDR3 amino acids: CASSTQLAGEETQYF. Here the CDR3 DNA reads TGTGCCAGCAGCACCCAACTAGCGGGAGAAGAGACCCAGTACTTC.

The chain has TRBV5-1 and TRBJ2-7, with D perhaps assigned TRBD1 or TRBD2 (5 bases each). Between the trimmed V and J ends, which lost 0 bases and 5 bases, there was a span of 24 bases. The CDR3 spans 18 residues. Germline V gene lookup returns CDR1 SGHRS and CDR2 YFSETQ. The CDR3 reads CASSLARDRLALKHEQYF. CDR3 bases: TGCGCCAGCAGCTTGGCGAGGGACCGCCTAGCTTTGAAACACGAGCAGTACTTC.

CDR3 nucleotide sequence: TGTGCCAGCACCGCGGTCGGGAGCTCCTACAATGAGCAGTTCTTC. As protein: CASTAVGSSYNEQFF. The V and J genes are TRBV14 and TRBJ2-1; TRBD2 might be the D (6 bases). V was cut by 7 bases and J by 0 bases, with 13 bases left in between. The CDR3 is 15 residues long. CDR1 is SGHDN and CDR2 is FVKESK in the germline V gene.

V is TRBV5-1 and J is TRBJ1-2; D ambiguous. The CDR3 is 13 amino acids. CDR1 SGHRS and CDR2 YFSETQ come from the germline V gene. The V end lost 0 bases, the J end lost 3 bases, and 6 bases lay between the germline ends. CDR3 sequence reads: CASSLVADYGYTF. The CDR3 DNA reads as TGCGCCAGCAGCTTGGTGGCAGACTATGGCTACACCTTC.

The chain joins TRBV28 to TRBJ2-2, with D tentatively TRBD1 or TRBD2 (6 bases each). The CDR3 runs to 15 residues. V gave up 3 bases and J gave up 5 bases, with 13 bases separating them. Germline CDR1 and CDR2: MDHEN and SYDVKM. The CDR3 nucleotides read TGTGCCAGCAGTTTCGGGGGCTTAAAGACCGGGGAGCTGTTTTTT. Translation gives CASSFGGLKTGELFF.

The genes are TRBV27 and TRBJ2-1, with TRBD2 matching over 10 bases. The ends lost 8 bases at V and 8 bases at J; junction bases unmatched: 18. The CDR3 sequence is 17 residues long. Germline V CDR1 and CDR2: MNHEY, SMNVEV (reference sequence). CDR3: CASAYRGGLAGVDEQFF. CDR3 nucleotides: TGTGCCAGCGCCTACAGAGGAGGGCTAGCGGGAGTAGATGAGCAGTTCTTC.

V and J are TRBV18 and TRBJ2-1; D unclear. The CDR3 is 12 residues long. Per the germline V gene, CDR1 is KGHSH and CDR2 is LQKENI. V lost 3 bases to trimming and J lost 5 bases, with 5 bases between them. This chain's CDR3 is CASSPRNNEQFF. CDR3 bases: TGTGCCAGCTCACCGCGGAACAATGAGCAGTTCTTC.

V and J are TRBV5-1 and TRBJ2-1, with 12 positions matching TRBD2. CDR1 is SGHRS, CDR2 YFSETQ, per germline. V trimming: 0 bases; J trimming: 0 bases; junction bases outside the gene matches: 10. This CDR3 region has 20 residues. The CDR3, as DNA: TGCGCCAGCAGCTTGGCAGGGACTAGCGGGCATCTGAGCTCCTACAATGAGCAGTTCTTC. It encodes CASSLAGTSGHLSSYNEQFF.

The rearrangement joins TRBV5-1 to TRBJ2-5; 9 nucleotides line up with TRBD2. Germline lookup yields CDR1 SGHRS and CDR2 YFSETQ. The CDR3 totals 15 residues. J gave up 5 bases and V 7 bases, and 12 bases lay outside the gene matches. The CDR3 region has the DNA TGCGCCAGCGGGGAGGGGCTAGCGGGATTGGAGACCCAGTACTTC. Its translation: CASGEGLAGLETQYF.

The chain combines TRBV9 with TRBJ2-1; 8 bases line up with TRBD2. CDR1 SGDLS and CDR2 YYNGEE come from the germline V gene. V was clipped by 0 bases and J by 7 bases; unmatched bases: 6. This CDR3 has 15 residues. CDR3 in DNA: TGTGCCAGCAGCGTAGACGGGAGGGCCTCTAATGAGCAGTTCTTC. The encoded protein is CASSVDGRASNEQFF.

The chain recombines TRBV20-1 with TRBJ2-7; no clear D. Germline V CDR1 and CDR2: DFQATT, SNEGSKA (reference sequence). This CDR3 spans 11 amino acids. Deletions cut 6 bases from V and 4 bases from J, with 10 bases between. The CDR3 region is CSAAPRYEQYF. CDR3 nucleotides: TGCAGTGCAGCACCCCGGTACGAGCAGTACTTC.

The CDR3 DNA reads TGTGCCAGCAGAGATACTAGCGGGGGACCCTACGAGCAGTACTTC. Translated, it gives CASRDTSGGPYEQYF. The chain has TRBV5-4 and TRBJ2-7; 11 bases map to TRBD2. This CDR3 spans 15 amino acids. V trimming: 5 bases; J trimming: 2 bases; junction bases outside the gene matches: 6. Germline assignment: CDR1 SGHNT and CDR2 YYREEE (reference sequence).

The chain joins TRBV27 to TRBJ2-2, with TRBD2 matching 12 bases. The germline V gene has CDR1 MNHEY and CDR2 SMNVEV (reference sequence). With 2 bases clipped from V and 7 bases from J, the junction kept 8 bases outside the gene matches. CDR3 length: 17 residues. The CDR3 here is CASSLSLAGGRLGELFF. The DNA for the CDR3 is TGTGCCAGCAGTTTAAGCCTAGCGGGAGGGCGGCTCGGGGAGCTGTTTTTT.

The V gene is TRBV5-1, the J gene TRBJ2-7, with TRBD1 as a possible D gene (7 bases). This CDR3 contains 15 residues. Trimming removed 2 bases at V and 2 bases at J, with 14 bases between. Germline V gene data show CDR1 as SGHRS and CDR2 as YFSETQ. The CDR3 region is CASSFSGGGTYEQYF. CDR3 nucleotides: TGCGCCAGCAGCTTTTCAGGGGGAGGCACCTACGAGCAGTACTTC. The variable domain in full, completed from reference TRBV5-1 and TRBJ2-7, reads KAGVTQTPRYLIKTRGQQVTLSCSPISGHRSVSWYQQTPGQGLQFLFEYFSETQRNKGNFPGRFSGRQFSNSRSEMNVSTLELGDSALYLCASSFSGGGTYEQYFGPGTRLTVT.

J is TRBJ1-1 and V is TRBV4-1; D is unresolved. V was trimmed by 0 bases and J by 1 base, leaving 12 bases between them. The CDR3 totals 16 residues. CDR1 MGHRA and CDR2 YSYEKL come from the germline V gene. The CDR3 DNA is TGCGCCAGCAGCCAAGAAAAGTGGATAGAGAACACTGAAGCTTTCTTT. Translation: CASSQEKWIENTEAFF.